A single sample gave rise to the 32 T cell receptor beta chains below, sequenced in a study of cytomegalovirus exposure and HLA in healthy donors. Researchers ran the PCR with 60 Vbeta and 13 Jbeta primers. The table came from immunoSEQ multiplex PCR; TCRdb's copy has only in-frame clones and leaves some out. The listing contains tens of thousands of clones. The material sequenced was PBMCs. The receptors were gathered from a man between 18 and 29 years old in good health and CMV-seropositive.

DNA of the CDR3: TGTGCCAGCAGTGAGCAGGGATATTCCCACGAGCAGTACTTC. Translating gives CASSEQGYSHEQYF. The rearrangement uses TRBV2 and TRBJ2-7; TRBD1 might be the D (5 bases). The germline V gene encodes CDR1 SNHLY and CDR2 FYNNEI. The CDR3 sequence is 14 residues long. Trimming removed 3 bases at V and 5 bases at J, with 14 bases between.

The chain joins TRBV30 to TRBJ2-7; TRBD1 aligns across 9 bases. Germline V gene sequence: CDR1 GTSNPN, CDR2 SVGIG (reference sequence). CDR3 size: 14 residues. V was pared by 2 bases and J by 7 bases, with 9 bases of the junction left unmatched. CDR3 DNA sequence: TGTGCCTGGAGTCCGGGACAGGGAGGGAGGGAGCAGTACTTC. Translated: CAWSPGQGGREQYF.

V usage is TRBV1 and J usage is TRBJ2-7; TRBD1, the D gene given by the table, was not confirmed from the DNA. TRBV1 is marked as a pseudogene. The CDR3 extends over 17 amino acids. CDR3 nucleotides: TGCACCAGCAGCCAAGATCCTCAAAGCAGGGGACCCTACGAGCAGTACTTC. It translates to CTSSQDPQSRGPYEQYF.

The rearrangement links TRBV7-2 to TRBJ1-5, with D perhaps TRBD1 (5 bases). This CDR3 spans 14 amino acids. Germline-derived CDR1 and CDR2 are SGHTA and FQGNSA. V was shortened by 1 base and J by 4 bases, with 8 bases between the two germline ends. CDR3 bases: TGTGCCAGCAGCTTAGTGGGGGGGAATCAGCCCCAGCATTTT. Amino acids: CASSLVGGNQPQHF.

J is TRBJ2-7 and V is TRBV2; D is unresolved. Germline assignment: CDR1 SNHLY and CDR2 FYNNEI. This CDR3 is built from 11 residues. The V end was cut by 2 bases, the J end by 6 bases, with 5 bases between. Written as DNA, the CDR3 is TGTGCCAGCAGTGAAACCGGCGAGCAGTACTTC. Protein product: CASSETGEQYF.

The chain links TRBV4-2 to TRBJ2-5, with D perhaps TRBD2 (5 bases). V shed 5 bases and J shed 2 bases, with 9 bases lying between them. The CDR3 length is 13 residues. The germline V gene has CDR1 LGHNA and CDR2 YNFKEQ. CDR3 bases: TGTGCCAGCAGCGAGGGTAGGCAAGAGACCCAGTACTTC. Residues: CASSEGRQETQYF.

The V and J genes are TRBV30 and TRBJ2-6; D call uncertain. Germline V gives CDR1 GTSNPN, CDR2 SVGIG (reference sequence). The CDR3 is 13 amino acids. V lost 0 bases, J lost 4 bases, and 4 bases lay in between. The CDR3 nucleotides are TGTGCCTGGAGTGTTCGGGGGGCCAACGTCCTGACTTTC. Translation gives CAWSVRGANVLTF.

This chain connects TRBV9 to TRBJ1-1, with 8 bases identical to TRBD1. V dropped 5 bases and J dropped 5; count of bases not matched to a gene: 11. The CDR3 contains 15 residues. Germline loops: CDR1 SGDLS, CDR2 YYNGEE. Written as DNA, the CDR3 is TGTGCCAGCAGTTCCACAGGGGGGGTACGGACTGAAGCTTTCTTT. Protein product: CASSSTGGVRTEAFF.

V usage is TRBV4-1 and J usage is TRBJ2-1; 7 bases are a match to TRBD1. The CDR3 has 16 residues. V shed 5 bases, J shed 3 bases, and the junction held 10 bases outside the gene matches. Germline values: CDR1 MGHRA, CDR2 YSYEKL. CDR3: CASSTRTGYLYNEQFF. The CDR3 coding sequence is TGCGCCAGCAGCACCCGGACAGGCTACCTCTACAATGAGCAGTTCTTC.

For the CDR3, the DNA is TGTGCCAGCAGTTGGGCGGGAGAAAGACCCTACGAGCAGTACTTC. This sequence encodes CASSWAGERPYEQYF. The genes are TRBV6-8 and TRBJ2-7; TRBD2 agrees at 7 bases. Trimming took 4 bases from V and 2 from J; bases not matched to a gene: 8. The CDR3 consists of 15 residues. Germline CDR1 MNHGY, CDR2 SAAAGT.

The chain is built from TRBV6-1 and TRBJ2-2; 8 bases fit TRBD2. Germline CDR1 is MNHNS and CDR2 is SASEGT. V shed 0 bases and J 5 bases; nucleotides not matched to a gene: 8. CDR3 size: 17 residues. The CDR3 region has the DNA TGTGCCAGCAGTGAAGCGCTTTGGGCTAGCGGGACCGGGGAGCTGTTTTTT. Translating gives CASSEALWASGTGELFF.

The CDR3 nucleotides are TGTGCCAGTAGTCTCTCGAACACTGAAGCTTTCTTT. Translated: CASSLSNTEAFF. This chain uses TRBV19 with TRBJ1-1; D gene uncertain. Trimming left V 5 bases short and J 1 base short, with 5 bases between. The CDR3 loop spans 12 amino acids. From germline, CDR1 is LNHDA and CDR2 SQIVND (reference sequence).

The chain recombines TRBV5-1 with TRBJ2-7; the match to TRBD1 covers 7 bases. Losses at the gene ends were 0 bases for V and 0 bases for J; bases not matched to a gene: 3. Germline V CDR1 and CDR2: SGHRS, YFSETQ. The CDR3 is 15 amino acids. CDR3 sequence reads: CASSLEGQSSYEQYF. The DNA of the CDR3 is TGCGCCAGCAGCTTGGAGGGACAGAGCTCCTACGAGCAGTACTTC.

This chain uses TRBV6-1 with TRBJ2-5, with D possibly TRBD1 on 5 matching bases. This CDR3 is built from 13 residues. V lost 2 bases to trimming and J lost 5 bases, with 9 bases between them. CDR1 is MNHNS, CDR2 SASEGT, per germline. Here the CDR3 reads CASSEQGSETQYF. DNA for the CDR3: TGTGCCAGCAGTGAACAGGGTAGTGAGACCCAGTACTTC.

V gene TRBV19 combines with J gene TRBJ2-7; D is unclear. CDR1 is LNHDA and CDR2 is SQIVND in the germline V gene (reference sequence). V was pared by 5 bases and J by 3 bases, with 14 bases between. The CDR3 loop spans 14 amino acids. CDR3 region: CASSSRLFHYEQYF. CDR3 DNA sequence: TGTGCCAGTAGTTCCCGACTCTTTCACTACGAGCAGTACTTC.

This chain joins TRBV18 and TRBJ1-5, with D uncertain. CDR1 and CDR2 (germline): KGHSH, LQKENI. The CDR3 runs 17 residues. V gave up 2 bases and J gave up 0 bases, with 14 bases separating them. CDR3 nucleotide sequence: TGTGCCAGCTCACCATCCCAGGTCACTTATAGCAATCAGCCCCAGCATTTT. Protein sequence: CASSPSQVTYSNQPQHF.

The chain couples TRBV6-5 to TRBJ2-7; 9 bases map to TRBD2. CDR3 length: 16 amino acids. Trimming at V came to 0 bases and at J to 4 bases, leaving 7 bases not matched to a gene. Per the germline V gene, CDR1 is MNHEY and CDR2 is SVGAGI. In DNA, the CDR3 is TGTGCCAGCAGTTACTCGAGCGCGGGAGGGAGGTACGAGCAGTACTTC. Translation: CASSYSSAGGRYEQYF.

The J gene is TRBJ2-6, the V gene TRBV10-3; unclear D gene. Between the trimmed V and J ends, which lost 10 bases and 0 bases, there was a span of 7 bases. CDR1 and CDR2 from the germline V gene are ENHRY and SYGVKD. The CDR3 contains 13 residues. The CDR3 loop reads CATESSGANVLTF. CDR3 DNA: TGTGCCACGGAGAGCTCTGGGGCCAACGTCCTGACTTTC.

The rearrangement links TRBV27 to TRBJ2-4, with TRBD2 matching 7 bases. V shed 10 bases and J 7 bases; nucleotides not matched to a gene: 7. Germline lookup yields CDR1 MNHEY and CDR2 SMNVEV (reference sequence). This CDR3 contains 12 residues. This CDR3 is CATFGGLNIQYF. DNA for the CDR3: TGTGCCACCTTCGGGGGGTTGAACATTCAGTACTTC.

The V call is TRBV19, the J call TRBJ2-7; 7 bases are a match to TRBD2. The CDR3 runs 14 residues. Germline assignment: CDR1 LNHDA and CDR2 SQIVND (reference sequence). V lost 4 bases, J lost 1 base, and 4 bases stayed unmatched. CDR3 nucleotides: TGTGCCAGTAGTAGTAGCGGGCAGTCCTACGAGCAGTACTTC. It codes for CASSSSGQSYEQYF.

The chain links TRBV5-1 to TRBJ2-3; the D gene is possibly TRBD2 (6 bases). The CDR3 loop spans 17 amino acids. Germline V gene sequence: CDR1 SGHRS, CDR2 YFSETQ. Trimming cost V 4 bases and J 4 bases, with 22 bases left between them. For the CDR3, the DNA is TGCGCCAGCAGCGGGGACTTGGGCCTAAACCAGCCAGATACGCAGTATTTT. This translates into CASSGDLGLNQPDTQYF.

This chain uses TRBV5-1 with TRBJ2-5, with 7 bases aligning to TRBD1. There are 14 residues in the CDR3. Germline CDR1 reads SGHRS; CDR2 reads YFSETQ. V was pared by 4 bases and J by 5 bases, with 8 bases of the junction left unmatched. CDR3 amino acids: CASSDDRAGETQYF. The CDR3 coding sequence is TGCGCCAGCAGCGATGACAGGGCTGGGGAGACCCAGTACTTC.

V and J are TRBV2 and TRBJ1-1; D is ambiguous. This CDR3 has 15 residues. V dropped 5 bases and J dropped 1 base, with 14 bases sitting between them. The V gene's germline CDR1 is SNHLY and CDR2 FYNNEI. The CDR3 loop is CASSFSGPRNTEAFF. Written as DNA, the CDR3 is TGTGCCAGCAGTTTTTCTGGTCCGAGGAACACTGAAGCTTTCTTT.

About this clone: One junction end disagrees with the germline gene, perhaps due to a read error. The chain links TRBV7-7 to TRBJ2-3; weak D call: TRBD1 (6 bases). This CDR3 is built from 15 residues. Germline CDR1 SSHAT, CDR2 FNYEAQ (reference sequence). The CDR3 nucleotides are TGTGCTAGCAGCTTATCAGGGGATAGCACAGATACGCAGTATTTT. Encoded protein: CASSLSGDSTDTQYF.

J is TRBJ2-3 and V is TRBV29-1, with TRBD2 identical over 12 bases. The V and J ends lost 8 bases and 5 bases, in that order; junction bases with no gene match: 8. The germline V gene encodes CDR1 SQVTM and CDR2 ANQGSEA. This CDR3 is built from 14 residues. CDR3 in DNA: TGCAGCCTAACCACGGGACTAGCGGGAGATACGCAGTATTTT. Translating gives CSLTTGLAGDTQYF.

V and J are TRBV14 and TRBJ1-1; perhaps TRBD1 as D (6 bases). Germline V gene sequence: CDR1 SGHDN, CDR2 FVKESK. This CDR3 has 18 residues. Trimming took 3 bases from V and 4 from J, leaving 24 bases between them. The CDR3 spells CASSHHLGGASGGTEAFF. CDR3 DNA sequence: TGTGCCAGCAGCCACCATCTGGGGGGGGCCTCGGGTGGCACTGAAGCTTTCTTT.

This rearrangement joins TRBV19 to TRBJ1-3; 7 bases fit TRBD1. Germline trimming cut 5 bases from V and 1 base from J; bases unmatched to any gene: 2. Germline CDR1 reads LNHDA; CDR2 reads SQIVND (reference sequence). The CDR3 runs to 14 residues. The CDR3, as DNA: TGTGCCAGTAGTCAACAGGGGTCTGGAAACACCATATATTTT. Residues: CASSQQGSGNTIYF.

The chain carries TRBV7-9 and TRBJ1-1; possible D gene TRBD1, 5 bases. Germline CDR1 SEHNR, CDR2 FQNEAQ (reference sequence). V lost 5 bases and J 1 base, leaving 14 bases between the germline ends. The length of the CDR3 is 15 residues. The DNA for the CDR3 is TGTGCCAGCAGCCCGACCCCCCAGGGGAACACTGAAGCTTTCTTT. Its translation: CASSPTPQGNTEAFF.

The V gene is TRBV29-1, the J gene TRBJ1-1, with D uncertain. This CDR3 spans 14 amino acids. Germline lookup yields CDR1 SQVTM and CDR2 ANQGSEA. Trimming removed 3 bases from V and 4 bases from J, with 15 bases in between. CDR3 amino acids: CSVDLKGPGTEAFF. Here the CDR3 DNA reads TGCAGCGTTGATCTTAAAGGCCCGGGCACTGAAGCTTTCTTT.

The gene calls are TRBV28 and TRBJ2-7; 7 bases are shared with TRBD1. The CDR3 consists of 14 residues. CDR1 is MDHEN, CDR2 SYDVKM, per germline. Unmatched junction bases numbered 11, after V lost 6 bases and J lost 6 bases. The CDR3 reads CASSYDRDLREQYF. The CDR3 DNA reads as TGTGCCAGCAGCTACGACAGGGATCTACGCGAGCAGTACTTC. The full variable domain, its missing parts supplied by reference TRBV28 and TRBJ2-7, is DVKVTQSSRYLVKRTGEKVFLECVQDMDHENMFWYRQDPGLGLRLIYFSYDVKMKEKGDIPEGYSVSREKKERFSLILESASTNQTSMYLCASSYDRDLREQYFGPGTRLTVT.

The rearrangement joins TRBV7-9 to TRBJ2-1; maybe TRBD2 (6 bases). V was clipped by 2 bases and J by 3 bases, with 11 bases between them. The V gene's germline CDR1 is SEHNR and CDR2 FQNEAQ (reference sequence). The length of the CDR3 is 15 residues. In DNA form, the CDR3 reads TGTGCCAGCAGCTTATCGGGACTCCGCTACAATGAGCAGTTCTTC. Translated: CASSLSGLRYNEQFF.

The chain recombines TRBV18 with TRBJ2-2; tentatively, D is TRBD2 (6 bases). The germline V gene encodes CDR1 KGHSH and CDR2 LQKENI. With 1 base removed from V and 0 bases from J, the gap between germline ends came to 12 bases. The CDR3 contains 17 residues. The chain's CDR3 is CASSPQLSGSNTGELFF. As DNA, the CDR3 is TGTGCCAGCTCACCACAACTCAGCGGGTCGAACACCGGGGAGCTGTTTTTT.